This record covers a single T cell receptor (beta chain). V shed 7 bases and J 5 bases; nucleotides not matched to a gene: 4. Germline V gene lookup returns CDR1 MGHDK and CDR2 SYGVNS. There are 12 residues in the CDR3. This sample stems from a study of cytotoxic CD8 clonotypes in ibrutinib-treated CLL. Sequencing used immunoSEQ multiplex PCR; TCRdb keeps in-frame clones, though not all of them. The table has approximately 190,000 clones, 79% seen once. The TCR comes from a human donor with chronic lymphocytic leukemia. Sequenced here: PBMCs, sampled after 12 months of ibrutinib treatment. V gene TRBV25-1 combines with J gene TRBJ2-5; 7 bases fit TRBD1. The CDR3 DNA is TGTGCCAGCATGGACAGGAGGGAGACCCAGTACTTC. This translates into CASMDRRETQYF.